This T cell receptor beta chain is from a study of blood T cell repertoires in COVID-19. Turning to the study itself: The United States, Italy and Spain provided the acute and convalescent COVID-19 samples.

In the authors' workflow: Estimated nucleated cell counts came from reference gene primer amplification. Method: immunoSEQ multiplex PCR; TCRdb's copy keeps in-frame clones and lacks some. From that table come the V and J calls and clone size; the DNA was used to work out D and trimming. The sample has 150,000 to 200,000 clones, around 78% seen once. This clone was counted at least ten times. CDR3 length: 17 amino acids. Participants' reported clinical history set cohort assignment. Sequencing was carried out using PBMCs or T cells enriched from blood (not recorded which). This receptor was obtained from a woman aged 50 to 60 who had recovered from COVID-19. This rearrangement joins TRBV21-1 to TRBJ1-6; the table's D gene call, TRBD1, was not cross checked with the DNA. TRBV21-1 is marked as a pseudogene. In DNA form, the CDR3 reads TGTGCCAGCAGCAACTCCGGGACAGGGGAGGATAATTCACCCCTCCACTTT. It is translated as CASSNSGTGEDNSPLHF.